The sequence of this T cell receptor (beta chain) was determined in a study of T-cell reconstitution after alpha-beta-depleted transplantation in children. With 4 bases removed from V and 5 bases from J, the gap between germline ends came to 8 bases. CDR3 length: 11 amino acids. Germline V lookup: CDR1 SQVTM, CDR2 ANQGSEA. Library preparation (for TCRbeta) was performed with unique molecular identifiers. TCRdb passed the PCR reads through MiXCR, listing each CDR3 protein once. This sample has approximately 500,000 distinct CDR3 sequences, with roughly 27% found just once. Here the sequenced sample was PBMCs, taken before TCRalphabeta/CD19-depleted stem cell transplant. This sequence was found in a boy under two years old with Wiskott-Aldrich syndrome, due to receive a stem cell transplant. The genes are TRBV29-1 and TRBJ1-1; D not resolved. The DNA for the CDR3 is TGCAGCGTTGTTGGGCGTACTGAAGCTTTCTTT. This sequence encodes CSVVGRTEAFF.